Presented here are 24 T cell receptor beta chains from one specimen sequenced in a study of cytotoxic CD8 clonotypes in ibrutinib-treated CLL. Sequencing used immunoSEQ multiplex PCR; TCRdb keeps in-frame clones, though not all of them. Of some 200,000 clones listed, just over 70% are singletons. Source: PBMCs, taken after 12 months of ibrutinib treatment. These receptors were obtained from a human donor with chronic lymphocytic leukemia.

The V gene is TRBV27, the J gene TRBJ1-2; the match to TRBD1 covers 7 bases. This CDR3 has 15 residues. J was trimmed by 5 bases and V by 10 bases; bases with no gene match: 16. Germline assignment: CDR1 MNHEY and CDR2 SMNVEV (reference sequence). CDR3 sequence (DNA): TGTGCCACCCTAACCTCACGACAGGGTGGGTATGGCTACACCTTC. As protein: CATLTSRQGGYGYTF.

The chain combines TRBV9 with TRBJ2-3, with TRBD2 identical over 12 bases. Germline CDR1 SGDLS, CDR2 YYNGEE. V lost 0 bases to trimming and J lost 4 bases; unmatched junction nucleotides: 3. There are 16 residues in the CDR3. CDR3 sequence (DNA): TGTGCCAGCAGCGTAGACCTAGCGGGGGGGCCAGATACGCAGTATTTT. Translation: CASSVDLAGGPDTQYF.

The chain joins TRBV6-5 to TRBJ1-1, with D hard to call. Looked up from germline, CDR1 is MNHEY and CDR2 is SVGAGI. V was cut by 0 bases and J by 7 bases, with 12 bases left in between. The CDR3 totals 14 residues. The CDR3, as DNA: TGTGCCAGCAGTTACTCCCGCGGGTGGGGTGAAGCTTTCTTT. Protein sequence: CASSYSRGWGEAFF.

This clone came up a few times. This sequence joins TRBV6-6 and TRBJ2-5, with D unresolved. V was clipped by 7 bases and J by 5 bases, with 8 bases between them. In germline, CDR1 is MNHNY, CDR2 SVGAGI (reference sequence). The CDR3 contains 11 residues. CDR3 DNA sequence: TGTGCCAGCAAAAGGGCGGAGACCCAGTACTTC. It yields the protein CASKRAETQYF.

The chain couples TRBV7-2 to TRBJ2-1; D may be TRBD1 (6 bases). V lost 2 bases and J 4 bases, leaving 12 bases between the germline ends. Per the germline V gene, CDR1 is SGHTA and CDR2 is FQGNSA. CDR3 length: 15 residues. The CDR3 bases are TGTGCCAGCAGCTTACTCAGGGGCTCGTACAATGAGCAGTTCTTC. It is translated as CASSLLRGSYNEQFF.

The chain has TRBV19 and TRBJ2-2; no clear D gene. CDR3 length: 15 residues. In germline, CDR1 is LNHDA, CDR2 SQIVND (reference sequence). The V gene lost 3 bases and the J gene lost 5 bases, with 13 bases spanning the gap. The CDR3 region has the DNA TGTGCCAGTAGTATGGGCCCTTCTAAAACCGGGGAGCTGTTTTTT. This encodes CASSMGPSKTGELFF. Variable domain in full (rest from reference TRBV19 and TRBJ2-2): DGGITQSPKYLFRKEGQNVTLSCEQNLNHDAMYWYRQDPGQGLRLIYYSQIVNDFQKGDIAEGYSVSREKKESFPLTVTSAQKNPTAFYLCASSMGPSKTGELFFGEGSRLTVL.

This clone has only a few counts. The rearrangement joins TRBV6-5 to TRBJ1-2; TRBD1 is a possible D gene (5 bases). V gave up 6 bases and J gave up 3 bases, with 11 bases separating them. Germline V gene lookup returns CDR1 MNHEY and CDR2 SVGAGI. The CDR3 sequence is 13 residues long. The CDR3, as DNA: TGTGCCAGCAGGGGGAGCAGGGACTATGGCTACACCTTC. Translated: CASRGSRDYGYTF.

This clone appeared a few times. The chain links TRBV20-1 to TRBJ1-1; no reliable D call. The CDR3 loop spans 11 amino acids. Germline loops: CDR1 DFQATT, CDR2 SNEGSKA (reference sequence). The germline V and J ends were trimmed by 6 bases and 7 bases, with 12 bases remaining between them. In DNA, the CDR3 is TGCAGTGCCTCGGACCGCCTTGAAGCTTTCTTT. Its translation: CSASDRLEAFF.

The chain couples TRBV19 to TRBJ2-1; D remains ambiguous. Germline V gives CDR1 LNHDA, CDR2 SQIVND (reference sequence). V lost 5 bases and J 0 bases, leaving 14 bases between the germline ends. This CDR3 is 16 amino acids long. CDR3 DNA sequence: TGTGCCAGTAGTCCAAAGCTAAGAGGCTCCTACAATGAGCAGTTCTTC. Residues: CASSPKLRGSYNEQFF.

The chain couples TRBV2 to TRBJ2-2; the match to TRBD2 covers 8 bases. Looked up from germline, CDR1 is SNHLY and CDR2 is FYNNEI. V dropped 5 bases and J dropped 1; count of bases not matched to a gene: 3. The length of the CDR3 is 15 residues. The CDR3 DNA follows: TGTGCCAGCAGTAGCGGGGGCCTGAACACCGGGGAGCTGTTTTTT. Amino acid sequence: CASSSGGLNTGELFF.

This clone was counted only a few times. V gene TRBV6-1 combines with J gene TRBJ2-7; possibly TRBD2 for D (5 bases). V lost 7 bases and J lost 4, with 11 bases in between. Per germline, CDR1 MNHNS and CDR2 SASEGT. The CDR3 sequence is 12 residues long. DNA for the CDR3: TGTGCCAGCACCCCGGACTTGTACGAGCAGTACTTC. Amino acid sequence: CASTPDLYEQYF.

The sample holds one count of this clone. The V call is TRBV6-5, the J call TRBJ1-2, with unresolved D. The CDR3 is 13 residues long. The germline gives CDR1 MNHEY, CDR2 SVGAGI. V lost 2 bases, J lost 5 bases, and 9 bases lay in between. The CDR3 nucleotides read TGTGCCAGCAGTTACAGGGTGGGGTATGGCTACACCTTC. It specifies CASSYRVGYGYTF.

This clone occurred a few times. The chain carries TRBV6-1 and TRBJ2-7; unclear D gene. Germline assignment: CDR1 MNHNS and CDR2 SASEGT. V lost 5 bases to trimming and J lost 1 base, with 6 bases between them. The CDR3 is 12 residues long. The CDR3 DNA reads as TGTGCCAGCAGTCCTTATTCCTACGAGCAGTACTTC. This gives the protein CASSPYSYEQYF.

This chain uses TRBV27 with TRBJ1-1, with D possibly being TRBD1 (6 bases). V was trimmed by 6 bases and J by 4 bases, leaving 18 bases between them. The CDR3 spans 15 residues. In germline, CDR1 is MNHEY, CDR2 SMNVEV (reference sequence). The CDR3 bases are TGTGCCAGCAGGGCCCTTGACAGGAGGATCACTGAAGCTTTCTTT. Residues: CASRALDRRITEAFF.

The rearrangement uses TRBV4-2 and TRBJ2-7; D uncertain. Looked up from germline, CDR1 is LGHNA and CDR2 is YNFKEQ. There are 15 residues in the CDR3. V was shortened by 0 bases and J by 3 bases, with 12 bases between the two germline ends. The CDR3 here is CASSQDRSANYEQYF. The CDR3 nucleotides are TGTGCCAGCAGCCAAGATAGGAGCGCCAACTACGAGCAGTACTTC.

Only a few counts were recorded for this clone. The rearrangement joins TRBV20-1 to TRBJ1-2; unclear D gene. Trimming left V 8 bases short and J 5 bases short, with 12 bases between. Germline CDR1 is DFQATT and CDR2 is SNEGSKA (reference sequence). The CDR3 is 11 residues long. In DNA form, the CDR3 reads TGCAGTCAGCCAGTCTCGTATGGCTACACCTTC. Amino acids: CSQPVSYGYTF.

This clone was seen a single time. The chain combines TRBV30 with TRBJ2-7, with TRBD1 identical over 7 bases. The CDR3 runs to 13 residues. Germline V lookup: CDR1 GTSNPN, CDR2 SVGIG (reference sequence). Losses at the gene ends were 4 bases for V and 3 bases for J; bases not matched to a gene: 6. CDR3 residues: CAWTGGQIYEQYF. CDR3 in DNA: TGTGCCTGGACAGGGGGTCAGATCTACGAGCAGTACTTC.

The V and J genes are TRBV11-2 and TRBJ2-2; D is tentatively TRBD1 or TRBD2 (5 bases each). There are 15 residues in the CDR3. Germline CDR1 and CDR2: SGHAT and FQNNGV. Trimming removed 5 bases at V and 3 bases at J, with 13 bases between. CDR3: CASSNRDVYTGELFF. CDR3 in DNA: TGTGCCAGCAGCAACCGGGACGTCTACACCGGGGAGCTGTTTTTT.

This clone came up once. The V gene is TRBV2, the J gene TRBJ1-1; D is undetermined. V was shortened by 1 base and J by 3 bases, with 6 bases between the two germline ends. The CDR3 is 13 residues long. Germline V gene data show CDR1 as SNHLY and CDR2 as FYNNEI. The CDR3 DNA follows: TGTGCCAGCAGTGAAGAGGGTTACACTGAAGCTTTCTTT. The encoded protein is CASSEEGYTEAFF.

The J gene is TRBJ1-1, the V gene TRBV5-4; no reliable D call. CDR1 and CDR2 (germline): SGHNT, YYREEE (reference sequence). The length of the CDR3 is 15 residues. The V end lost 0 bases, the J end lost 0 bases, and 9 bases lay between the germline ends. CDR3 sequence: CASSLVGILNTEAFF. CDR3 coding DNA: TGTGCCAGCAGCTTGGTCGGGATCTTGAACACTGAAGCTTTCTTT.

The genes are TRBV18 and TRBJ1-2; D unresolved. V was clipped by 5 bases and J by 0 bases, with 10 bases between them. The CDR3 covers 14 residues. Germline values: CDR1 KGHSH, CDR2 LQKENI. CDR3 DNA: TGTGCCAGCTCATTGGCAGGAGCTAACTATGGCTACACCTTC. It yields the protein CASSLAGANYGYTF. Drawing the rest from reference TRBV18 and TRBJ1-2, the complete variable domain is NAGVMQNPRHLVRRRGQEARLRCSPMKGHSHVYWYRQLPEEGLKFMVYLQKENIIDESGMPKERFSAEFPKEGPSILRIQQVVRGDSAAYFCASSLAGANYGYTFGSGTRLTVV.

The rearrangement links TRBV29-1 to TRBJ2-3, with D perhaps matching TRBD2 (6 bases). This CDR3 contains 14 residues. V lost 2 bases to trimming and J lost 2 bases, with 11 bases between them. Germline V gene data show CDR1 as SQVTM and CDR2 as ANQGSEA. As DNA, the CDR3 is TGCAGCGTTGAACGTAGCGGATTCACAGATACGCAGTATTTT. Its protein is CSVERSGFTDTQYF.

This clone is a singleton in its sample. J is TRBJ2-5 and V is TRBV11-2; TRBD1 is a possible D gene (6 bases). Trimming removed 3 bases from V and 5 bases from J, with 13 bases in between. Germline loops: CDR1 SGHAT, CDR2 FQNNGV. The CDR3 sequence is 14 residues long. The CDR3 coding sequence is TGTGCCAGCAGCTTGCCACAGGGTGCGGAGACCCAGTACTTC. Protein: CASSLPQGAETQYF.

This chain links TRBV9 with TRBJ2-3; D not certain. V shed 4 bases and J shed 3 bases, with 6 bases lying between them. CDR3 length: 12 residues. CDR1 and CDR2 from the germline V gene are SGDLS and YYNGEE. The CDR3 sequence is CASSPRTDTQYF. In nucleotides, the CDR3 is TGTGCCAGCAGCCCCCGTACAGATACGCAGTATTTT.